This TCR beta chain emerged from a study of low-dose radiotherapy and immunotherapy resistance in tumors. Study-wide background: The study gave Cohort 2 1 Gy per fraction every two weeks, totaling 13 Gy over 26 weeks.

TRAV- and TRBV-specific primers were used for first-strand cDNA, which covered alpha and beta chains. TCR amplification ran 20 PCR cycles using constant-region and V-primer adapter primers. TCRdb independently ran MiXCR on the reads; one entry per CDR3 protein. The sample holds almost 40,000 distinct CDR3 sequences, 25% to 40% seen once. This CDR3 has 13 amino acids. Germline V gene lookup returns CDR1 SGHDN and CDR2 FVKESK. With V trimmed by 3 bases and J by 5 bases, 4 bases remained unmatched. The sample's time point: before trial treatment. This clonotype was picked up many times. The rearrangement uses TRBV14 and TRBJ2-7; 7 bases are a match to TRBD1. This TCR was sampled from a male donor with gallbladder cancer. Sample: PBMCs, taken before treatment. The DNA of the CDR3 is TGTGCCAGCAGCCACAGGGGGTCCCACGAGCAGTACTTC. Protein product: CASSHRGSHEQYF.